Only one count was recorded for the clone carrying this TCR beta chain. The data were produced by immunoSEQ multiplex PCR, yet TCRdb's version contains in-frame clones alone and is incomplete. This sample has 120,000 or so clones, with about 94% found just once. The data were taken from a study of control samples from healthy donors and cancer patients. CDR1 is GTSNPN, CDR2 SVGIG, per germline (reference sequence). The CDR3 consists of 15 residues. V dropped 0 bases and J dropped 1 base, with 7 bases sitting between them. Sequencing was carried out using blood. V and J are TRBV30 and TRBJ1-6; D remains ambiguous. This receptor was obtained from a young man in good health. The CDR3 sequence: CAWSVTISYNSPLHF. Written as DNA, the CDR3 is TGTGCCTGGAGTGTGACGATATCCTATAATTCACCCCTCCACTTT.